The clone carrying this T cell receptor beta chain showed up many times. The antigen is undetermined. The sample is drawn from a study of early T cells in non-severe SARS-CoV-2 infection. Study context: The input, bulk RNA from unsorted whole blood, was sequenced, and chains were unpaired.

Unique molecular identifiers (one per individual cDNA molecule) were attached. In TCRdb, the 5' RACE reads were re-called with MiXCR into one record per CDR3 protein. The table lists about 18,000 distinct CDR3 sequences, around 6.1% of them singletons, with 6% to 8% in the top ten. The study's findings and limits: The VDJdb matching leaned toward anti-spike CD8 responses and overlooked private and CD4 specificities.

The CDR3 covers 12 residues. Germline CDR1 reads SGHVS; CDR2 reads FQNEAQ. V lost 2 bases, J lost 9 bases, and 8 bases lay in between. J is TRBJ2-1 and V is TRBV7-8, with D perhaps matching TRBD1 (6 bases). The sample was whole blood. This receptor was obtained from an adult who was a healthcare worker with PCR-confirmed SARS-CoV-2 infection or an uninfected control (not recorded which). The CDR3 loop reads CASSLQGLEQFF. In DNA form, the CDR3 reads TGTGCCAGCAGCTTACAGGGGCTTGAGCAGTTCTTC.